Below are 4 T cell receptor beta chains sequenced from a single sample in a study of blood T cell repertoires in COVID-19. Produced via immunoSEQ multiplex PCR; TCRdb's table is partial and in-frame only. The sample has 270,000 or so clones, 89% seen once; the top ten hold roughly 0.96%. Material for sequencing was peripheral blood. The receptors here all came from a woman between 35 and 50 years old who had recovered from COVID-19.

A single count supports this clone. The chain employs TRBV19 and TRBJ1-2, with 8 nucleotides matching TRBD1. The ends lost 5 bases at V and 3 bases at J; junction bases unmatched: 2. The CDR3 is made up of 13 amino acids. Germline V gives CDR1 LNHDA, CDR2 SQIVND (reference sequence). Here the CDR3 DNA reads TGTGCCAGTAGTTCGGACAGGGACTATGGCTACACCTTC. Protein: CASSSDRDYGYTF.

This chain connects TRBV6-4 to TRBJ2-1, with 9 bases lining up with TRBD2. The germline V gene has CDR1 MRHNA and CDR2 SNTAGT. The CDR3 length is 16 residues. The junction had 4 bases not matched to a gene; V was cut back by 4 bases and J by 0 bases. CDR3 coding DNA: TGTGCCAGCAGTGTACTAGCGGGTAGCTCCTACAATGAGCAGTTCTTC. Encoded protein: CASSVLAGSSYNEQFF.

This rearrangement joins TRBV25-1 to TRBJ2-5; D is unclear. V was clipped by 3 bases and J by 2 bases, with 13 bases between them. CDR1 MGHDK and CDR2 SYGVNS come from the germline V gene. The CDR3 runs 15 residues. CDR3 sequence reads: CASSDQVSPQETQYF. CDR3 in DNA: TGTGCCAGCAGTGACCAGGTCAGTCCACAAGAGACCCAGTACTTC.

This chain connects TRBV3-1 (or the pseudogene TRBV3-2) to TRBJ1-2; the D is unclear. Germline V gives CDR1 LGHDT, CDR2 YNNKEL (reference sequence). This CDR3 spans 11 amino acids. V was cut by 4 bases and J by 5 bases, with 5 bases left in between. This chain's CDR3 is CASSLGYGYTF. DNA for the CDR3: TGTGCCAGCAGCCTCGGTTATGGCTACACCTTC.